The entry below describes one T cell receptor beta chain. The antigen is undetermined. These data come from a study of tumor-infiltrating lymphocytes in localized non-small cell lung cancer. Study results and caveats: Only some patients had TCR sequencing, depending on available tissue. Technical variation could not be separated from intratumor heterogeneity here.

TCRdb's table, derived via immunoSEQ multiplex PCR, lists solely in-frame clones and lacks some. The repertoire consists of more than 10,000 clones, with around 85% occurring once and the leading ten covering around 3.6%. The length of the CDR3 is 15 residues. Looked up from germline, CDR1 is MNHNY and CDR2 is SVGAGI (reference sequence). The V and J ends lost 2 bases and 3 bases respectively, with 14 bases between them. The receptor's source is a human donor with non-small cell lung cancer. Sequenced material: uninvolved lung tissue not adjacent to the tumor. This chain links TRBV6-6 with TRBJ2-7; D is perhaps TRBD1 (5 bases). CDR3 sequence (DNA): TGTGCCAGCAGTTACGGGGCCGACGCAGGCTACGAGCAGTACTTC. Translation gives CASSYGADAGYEQYF.